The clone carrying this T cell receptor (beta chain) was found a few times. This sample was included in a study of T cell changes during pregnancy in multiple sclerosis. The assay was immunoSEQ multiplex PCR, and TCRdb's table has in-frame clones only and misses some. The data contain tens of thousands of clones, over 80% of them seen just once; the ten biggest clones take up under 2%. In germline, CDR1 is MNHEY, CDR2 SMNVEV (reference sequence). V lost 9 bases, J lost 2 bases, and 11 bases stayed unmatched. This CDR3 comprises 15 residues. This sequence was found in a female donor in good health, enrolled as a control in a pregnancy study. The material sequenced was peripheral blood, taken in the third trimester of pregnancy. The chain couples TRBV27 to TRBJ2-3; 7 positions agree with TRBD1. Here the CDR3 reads CASSPWTGITDTQYF. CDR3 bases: TGTGCCAGTTCCCCATGGACAGGAATCACAGATACGCAGTATTTT.